This TCR beta chain was obtained from a study of neurological immune-mediated disorders. Every sequencing run generated over 170 million TCR-beta sequences from 15-18 subjects. MiXCR, applied by TCRdb to the 5' RACE reads, yields one record per CDR3 protein. This sample has roughly 50,000 distinct CDR3 sequences, with 10% found just once. CDR1 and CDR2 (germline): LGHNA, YNFKEQ. The V end lost 5 bases, the J end lost 8 bases, and 19 bases lay between the germline ends. The CDR3 has 15 residues. Regarding the study as a whole: Expanded clones shared no CDR3 amino acid sequences across subjects, suggesting private repertoires in all groups. Levels of TCR clonal expansion peaked in HTLV-1-associated myelopathy and reached their lowest in multiple sclerosis, under those of healthy controls.

This clonotype occurred a few times. What it binds is unknown. This receptor was obtained from an older man with HTLV-1-associated myelopathy (HAM/TSP). V is TRBV4-2 and J is TRBJ2-1; D perhaps matches TRBD2 (5 bases). What was sequenced was PBMCs. The CDR3 here is CASSEPGREGHEQFF. The CDR3 nucleotides read TGTGCCAGCAGCGAGCCGGGCCGCGAGGGCCATGAGCAGTTCTTC.